This T cell receptor (beta chain) was sequenced in a study of identical twins. Overall study results and limits: The authors drew conclusions from cross-sectional statistical analysis rather than following the same donors. There was more out-of-frame TCR alpha sharing in monozygotic twins than models estimated. Insertions were fewer in abundant cord blood beta clonotypes, whereas memory repertoires showed none of this pattern.

Germline V gene data show CDR1 as MDHEN and CDR2 as SYDVKM. This CDR3 has 19 amino acids. The V end lost 2 bases, the J end lost 0 bases, and 20 bases lay between the germline ends. This clonotype occurred a few times. The target antigen is unknown. Template switching, a step in the protocol, added a universal primer site, and cDNA carried unique molecular identifiers. TCRdb reprocessed the 5' RACE reads with MiXCR, giving one entry per CDR3 protein. The sample has hundreds of thousands of distinct CDR3 sequences; roughly an eighth are singletons. The same data also went into a second study, on yellow fever vaccine responses in identical twins.

The sample consisted of PBMCs. The receptor's source is a woman younger than 30 in good health. This chain joins TRBV28 and TRBJ2-4; D gene ambiguous. The CDR3 DNA reads as TGTGCCAGCAGTTTAGTACGGGTACCAACTATACTAGCCAAAAACATTCAGTACTTC. This translates into CASSLVRVPTILAKNIQYF.